These 5 T cell receptor beta chains came from one sample sequenced in a study of blood T cell repertoires in COVID-19. Sequenced by immunoSEQ multiplex PCR; TCRdb stores in-frame clones only, minus some. The data hold more than 60,000 clones, with roughly 80% observed a single time. The material sequenced was peripheral blood. Receptors were obtained from a human donor in a cohort sampled during active COVID-19.

The rearrangement uses TRBV2 and TRBJ2-5; D may be TRBD1 (5 bases). The CDR3 has 12 amino acids. Per germline, CDR1 SNHLY and CDR2 FYNNEI. V lost 7 bases and J lost 4, with 10 bases in between. The CDR3 region has the DNA TGTGCCAGCACCGTAAGGGGAGAGACCCAGTACTTC. Its translation is CASTVRGETQYF.

This clone was observed a handful of times. This chain uses TRBV3-1 (or the pseudogene TRBV3-2) with TRBJ2-2, with D maybe TRBD2 (5 bases). Germline CDR1 is LGHDT and CDR2 is YNNKEL (reference sequence). V dropped 4 bases and J dropped 1 base, with 10 bases sitting between them. The CDR3 contains 15 residues. The CDR3 DNA is TGTGCCAGCAGCCCCCGGGCGGGGAACACCGGGGAGCTGTTTTTT. This encodes CASSPRAGNTGELFF.

The V and J genes are TRBV7-8 and TRBJ2-7; TRBD1 is a possible D gene (5 bases). The CDR3 loop spans 15 amino acids. V dropped 2 bases and J dropped 3 bases, with 14 bases sitting between them. Germline assignment: CDR1 SGHVS and CDR2 FQNEAQ. The CDR3 DNA is TGTGCCAGCAGCTTACGCCCAGGGAAGATCTACGAGCAGTACTTC. As protein: CASSLRPGKIYEQYF.

This chain connects TRBV6-6 to TRBJ2-5, with D hard to call. CDR1 MNHNY and CDR2 SVGAGI come from the germline V gene (reference sequence). This CDR3 has 12 amino acids. V dropped 6 bases and J dropped 5 bases, with 10 bases sitting between them. In nucleotides, the CDR3 is TGTGCCAGCAGCCCCGGGTACGAGACCCAGTACTTC. Its protein product is CASSPGYETQYF.

CDR3 nucleotide sequence: TGTGCCAGCAGTGAGGCGGGGGGGTCCTACAATGAGCAGTTCTTC. As protein: CASSEAGGSYNEQFF. The V call is TRBV6-1, the J call TRBJ2-1, with 9 bases fitting TRBD2. The CDR3 extends over 15 amino acids. Germline-derived CDR1 and CDR2 are MNHNS and SASEGT. The ends lost 3 bases at V and 1 base at J; junction bases unmatched: 1.